The rows below give T cell receptor beta chains drawn from one sample of a study of cytomegalovirus exposure and HLA in healthy donors. The protocol was immunoSEQ multiplex PCR, while the TCRdb copy is restricted to in-frame clones and leaves out a portion. Altogether roughly 190,000 clones are present, around 79% being singletons, with the ten largest covering approximately 1.4%. Sequencing was done on a sample of PBMCs. The receptors derive from a woman between 45 and 60 years old in good health and CMV-seronegative. CDR3s include the opening cysteine and the closing phenylalanine or tryptophan. The order of the fields is J gene, D gene, clone size, V gene, CDR3 DNA, CDR3 protein. D genes are given only for firm matches. Only part of the rows carry a size: once, few, many, or a class if the clone is expanded.

TRBJ1-6 . . TRBV27 TGTGCCAGCAGGGGATTGGGGGCCGGCAATTCACCCCTCCACTTT CASRGLGAGNSPLHF
TRBJ2-5 TRBD2 . TRBV9 TGTGCCAGCAGCGCGCCTAGCGGGGAAGAGACCCAGTACTTC CASSAPSGEETQYF
TRBJ1-5 TRBD1 . TRBV5-6 TGTGCCAGCAGCTTGGGACAGGGGGATCAGCCCCAGCATTTT CASSLGQGDQPQHF
TRBJ1-1 . . TRBV19 TGTGCCACCGCAGTTGACGGGGACACTGAAGCTTTCTTT CATAVDGDTEAFF
TRBJ2-1 TRBD2 few TRBV6-5 TGTGCCAGCAGTTACGGACTAGCGGGAGTGGATGAGCAGTTCTTC CASSYGLAGVDEQFF
TRBJ2-7 . . TRBV12-2 TGTGCAAGTCGCTTAGGGGCTACTATGGACAGGGAGGCCTACGAGCAGTACTTC CASRLGATMDREAYEQYF
TRBJ1-2 . . TRBV15 TGTGCCACCGGTGTCAATTACAGGGACTACACCTTC CATGVNYRDYTF
TRBJ1-1 . once TRBV10-2 TGCGCCAGCAGTGAGCGTTCAGGGAACACTGAAGCTTTCTTT CASSERSGNTEAFF
TRBJ2-7 . . TRBV7-9 TGTGCCAGCAGCCCCCCCCGGTACGACGAGCAGTACTTC CASSPPRYDEQYF
TRBJ2-2 TRBD1 . TRBV6-5 TGTGCCAGCAGTGTACAGGGGGCCCCCGGGGAGCTGTTTTTT CASSVQGAPGELFF
TRBJ2-6 TRBD1 once TRBV7-8 TGTGCCAGCAGCCTCCGGGACAGGGTGTTCCCTGGGGCCAACGTCCCGACTTTC CASSLRDRVFPGANVPTF
TRBJ1-1 . few TRBV29-1 TGCAGCGTTGAAACGGGGGGGAAAACTGAAGCTTTCTTT CSVETGGKTEAFF
TRBJ2-1 TRBD1 once TRBV9 TGTGCCAGCAGCCGACAGGGGGCATCCTACAATGAGCAGTTCTTC CASSRQGASYNEQFF
TRBJ2-4 . . TRBV5-6 TGTGCCAGCAGTAGATTCGGACTCTCACCGCGTCTGGCCAAAAACATTCAGTACTTC CASSRFGLSPRLAKNIQYF
TRBJ2-1 . . TRBV7-2 TGTGCCAGCAGTCCCTCCAGCGCCTACAATGAGCAGTTCTTC CASSPSSAYNEQFF
TRBJ1-1 . . TRBV7-3 TGTGCCAGCAAATGTCGGGAGGGACTGAACACTGAAGCTTTCTTT CASKCREGLNTEAFF
TRBJ2-1 TRBD1 . TRBV7-3 TGTGCCAGCAGCTTAACCGGGACAGGCCTGAATGAGCAGTTCTTC CASSLTGTGLNEQFF
TRBJ1-1 . . TRBV11-2 TGTGCCAGCAGCTCTTCAACGAGCACTGAAGCTTTCTTT CASSSSTSTEAFF
TRBJ2-1 . . TRBV7-2 TGTGCCAGCAGCTTAACTTACAATGAGCAGTTCTTC CASSLTYNEQFF
TRBJ1-1 . . TRBV7-9 TGTGCCAGCACCTACGACAGGTCGAACACTGAAGCTTTCTTT CASTYDRSNTEAFF
TRBJ2-7 TRBD1 . TRBV28 TGTGCCAGCAGTTCCCCGGGACAGGCTCACTACGAGCAGTACTTC CASSSPGQAHYEQYF
TRBJ1-5 TRBD1 . TRBV6-5 TGTGCCAGCAGTTACTCCGGCAGGGGGAGCAATCAGCCCCAGCATTTT CASSYSGRGSNQPQHF
TRBJ1-2 TRBD1 . TRBV5-1 TGCGCCAGCAGCTTGGCAGGGACAGGGAGCACAAACTATGGCTACACCTTC CASSLAGTGSTNYGYTF
TRBJ2-3 . few TRBV5-1 TGCGCCAGCAGCCCGGGGGGCCTGAGCACAGATACGCAGTATTTT CASSPGGLSTDTQYF
TRBJ2-1 TRBD2 . TRBV4-1 TGCGCCAGCAGACAAGACCAGACTAGCGGTCTCAATGAGCAGTTCTTC CASRQDQTSGLNEQFF
TRBJ1-4 TRBD1 . TRBV7-9 TGTGCCAGCAGCCCGGGACAGGGGGCGTCTAATGAAAAACTGTTTTTT CASSPGQGASNEKLFF
TRBJ1-4 . once TRBV27 TGTGCCAGCAGTCGGCGAACGGGGGAAAAACTGTTTTTT CASSRRTGEKLFF
TRBJ2-2 TRBD1 . TRBV19 TGTGCCAGTAGTATCCCGGACAGGGGGTTTATCAGCGGGGAGCTGTTTTTT CASSIPDRGFISGELFF
TRBJ2-3 TRBD2 . TRBV7-2 TGTGCCAGCAGCTTTAGCGGGGGGAGCACAGATACGCAGTATTTT CASSFSGGSTDTQYF
TRBJ1-1 . . TRBV27 TGTGCCAGCAGCCAGGCGGGGGGCACTGAAGCTTTCTTT CASSQAGGTEAFF
TRBJ1-5 . few TRBV6-5 TGTGCCAGCAGTTACTCATTGCCAGGGCCTAATCAGCCCCAGCATTTT CASSYSLPGPNQPQHF
TRBJ2-7 . . TRBV18 TGTGCCAGCTCACCACAACTTATTGATTACGAGCAGTACTTC CASSPQLIDYEQYF
TRBJ2-1 TRBD1 . TRBV11-2 TGTGCCAGCAGCTTAGCACAGGGGTCAGCCAATGAGCAGTTCTTC CASSLAQGSANEQFF
TRBJ2-7 . once TRBV7-8 TGTGCCAGCAGCTTAGTTCGTGGGCAGGGAGGCAACGAGCAGTACTTC CASSLVRGQGGNEQYF
TRBJ1-5 . . TRBV7-8 TGTGCCAGCAGCTTAGAGGGGGTGGGCCAGCCCCAGCATTTT CASSLEGVGQPQHF
TRBJ2-1 TRBD2 once TRBV5-1 TGCGCCAGCAGCTCTTTACTAGCGGGGGGGCTCAATGAGCAGTTCTTC CASSSLLAGGLNEQFF
TRBJ1-6 . . TRBV11-2 TGTGCCAGCAGCTATGACAGTCTTAATTCACCCCTCCACTTT CASSYDSLNSPLHF
TRBJ1-1 TRBD1 few TRBV6-5 TGTGCCAGCAGTTACTCCTGGACAGGGGCTAACACTGAAGCTTTCTTT CASSYSWTGANTEAFF
TRBJ2-5 . . TRBV2 TGTGCCAGCAGTGAAGGATACAGTTCCCTTCAAGAGACCCAGTACTTC CASSEGYSSLQETQYF
TRBJ2-3 . . TRBV5-1 TGCGCCAGCAGTACTTCCATCACAGATACGCAGTATTTT CASSTSITDTQYF
TRBJ2-7 TRBD1 . TRBV2 TGTGCCAGCAGTCCCGGGACAGCTTTCCACGAGCAGTACTTC CASSPGTAFHEQYF
TRBJ1-3 . . TRBV15 TGTGCCACCAGCAGACGCCGCGGAGGGGTGGCCGGGCGGCACACCATATATTTT CATSRRRGGVAGRHTIYF
TRBJ2-7 . . TRBV21-1 . CASSKVASGSSYEQYF
TRBJ2-7 . . TRBV10-3 TGTGCCATCAGTCCCCCCGGGACTTCCTACGAGCAGTACTTC CAISPPGTSYEQYF
TRBJ2-5 TRBD2 . TRBV5-4 TGTGCCAGCAGCCCAATAGCGGGGCCAAACCCGGGTGACTTC CASSPIAGPNPGDF
TRBJ2-7 . . TRBV7-2 TGTGCCAGCAGCTTCTTGAGCTCCTACGAGCAGTACTTC CASSFLSSYEQYF
TRBJ1-1 . . TRBV18 TGTGCCAGCTCACCAATAGGGTCAGGGAGGGACACTGAAGCTTTCTTT CASSPIGSGRDTEAFF
TRBJ1-1 TRBD1 . TRBV10-2 TGCGCCAGCGGGCCGGGACAGGCGACTGAAGCTTTCTTT CASGPGQATEAFF
TRBJ2-4 . . TRBV7-2 TGTGCCAGCAGCTCCGGATCAGGGGCAGGGTCCAAAAACATTCAGTACTTC CASSSGSGAGSKNIQYF
TRBJ2-5 TRBD1 . TRBV14 TGTGCCAGCAGCCGCGGACCGGGACAGGGACAAGAGACCCAGTACTTC CASSRGPGQGQETQYF
TRBJ2-2 TRBD1 . TRBV29-1 TGCAGCGTTGATAGGACAGGGGGCAAATCCGGGGAGCTGTTTTTT CSVDRTGGKSGELFF
TRBJ1-2 TRBD1 once TRBV5-1 TGCGCCAGCAGCGGAACCGGGACAGTGGCCTATGGCTACACCTTC CASSGTGTVAYGYTF
TRBJ2-1 TRBD1 . TRBV5-6 TGTGCCAGCAGCCCATACGGGACAGGTCAGGAGGGTGAGCAGTTCTTC CASSPYGTGQEGEQFF
TRBJ2-5 . . TRBV5-4 TGTGCCAGCAGCTTGGTCGGACGGACGGAGGATACCCAGTACTTC CASSLVGRTEDTQYF
TRBJ1-5 . . TRBV19 TGTGCCAGTAGTAATCGACAACACAATCAGCCCCAGCATTTT CASSNRQHNQPQHF
TRBJ1-2 TRBD1 . TRBV23-1 TGCGCCAGCAGTCAGGGAGGCAGGGGGCACTATGGCTACACCTTC CASSQGGRGHYGYTF
TRBJ2-2 . few TRBV10-3 TGTGCCACCAAAATCAGTGGAGGAGACACCGGGGAGCTGTTTTTT CATKISGGDTGELFF
TRBJ2-1 . . TRBV28 TGTGCCAGCAGTCCGCCGGGACTCCACAATGAGCAGTTCTTC CASSPPGLHNEQFF